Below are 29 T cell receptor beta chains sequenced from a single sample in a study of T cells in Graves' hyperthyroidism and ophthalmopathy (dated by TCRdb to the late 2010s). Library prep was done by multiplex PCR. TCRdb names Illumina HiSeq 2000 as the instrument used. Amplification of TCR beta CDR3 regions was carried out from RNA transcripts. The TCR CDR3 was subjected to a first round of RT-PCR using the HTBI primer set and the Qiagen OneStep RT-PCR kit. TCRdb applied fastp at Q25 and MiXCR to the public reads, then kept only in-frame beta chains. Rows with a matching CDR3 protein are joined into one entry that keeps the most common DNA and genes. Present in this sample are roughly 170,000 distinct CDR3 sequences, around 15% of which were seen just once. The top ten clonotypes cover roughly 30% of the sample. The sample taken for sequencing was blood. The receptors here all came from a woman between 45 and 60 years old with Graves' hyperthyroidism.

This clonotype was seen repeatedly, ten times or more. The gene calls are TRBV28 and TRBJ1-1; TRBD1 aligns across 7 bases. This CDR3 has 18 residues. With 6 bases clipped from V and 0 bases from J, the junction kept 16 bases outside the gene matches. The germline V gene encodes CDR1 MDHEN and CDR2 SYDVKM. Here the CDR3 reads CASSPNRGGQDMNTEAFF. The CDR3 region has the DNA TGTGCCAGCAGCCCCAACAGGGGAGGACAGGACATGAACACTGAAGCTTTCTTT.

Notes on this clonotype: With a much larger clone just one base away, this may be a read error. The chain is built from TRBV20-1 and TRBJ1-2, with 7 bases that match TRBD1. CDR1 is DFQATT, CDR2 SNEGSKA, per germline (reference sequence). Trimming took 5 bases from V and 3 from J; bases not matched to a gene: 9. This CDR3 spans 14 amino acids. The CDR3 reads CSAGTRGTDYGYTF. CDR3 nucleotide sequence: TGCAGTGCTGGTACCAGGGGGACGGACTATGGCTACACCTTC.

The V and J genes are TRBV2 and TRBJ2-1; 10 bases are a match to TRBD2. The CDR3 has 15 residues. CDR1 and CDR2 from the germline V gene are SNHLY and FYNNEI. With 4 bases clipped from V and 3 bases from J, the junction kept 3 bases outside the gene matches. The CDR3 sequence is CASSVRTSGYNEQFF. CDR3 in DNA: TGTGCCAGCAGTGTGCGGACTAGCGGCTACAATGAGCAGTTCTTC. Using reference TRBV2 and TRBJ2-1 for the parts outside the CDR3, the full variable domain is EPEVTQTPSHQVTQMGQEVILRCVPISNHLYFYWYRQILGQKVEFLVSFYNNEISEKSEIFDDQFSVERPDGSNFTLKIRSTKLEDSAMYFCASSVRTSGYNEQFFGPGTRLTVL.

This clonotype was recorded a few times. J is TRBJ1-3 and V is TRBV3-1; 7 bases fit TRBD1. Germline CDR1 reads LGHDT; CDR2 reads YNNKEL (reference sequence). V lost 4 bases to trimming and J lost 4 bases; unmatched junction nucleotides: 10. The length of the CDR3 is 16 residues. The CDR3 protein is CASSRQGPLGGNTIYF. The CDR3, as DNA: TGTGCCAGCAGCCGACAGGGTCCCCTGGGAGGAAACACCATATATTTT. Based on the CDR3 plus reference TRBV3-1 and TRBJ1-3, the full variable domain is DTAVSQTPKYLVTQMGNDKSIKCEQNLGHDTMYWYKQDSKKFLKIMFSYNNKELIINETVPNRFSPKSPDKAHLNLHINSLELGDSAVYFCASSRQGPLGGNTIYFGEGSWLTVV.

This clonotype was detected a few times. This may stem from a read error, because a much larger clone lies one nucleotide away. Here the CDR3 DNA reads TGCAGTGCTGCCCGGGACGGTATAATGAACACTGAAGCTTTCTTT. Translated, it gives CSAARDGIMNTEAFF. The chain combines TRBV20-1 with TRBJ1-1, with D tentatively TRBD1 (5 bases). The CDR3 consists of 15 residues. Trimming pared 5 bases from V and 0 bases from J, leaving 16 bases between. The V gene's germline CDR1 is DFQATT and CDR2 SNEGSKA (reference sequence).

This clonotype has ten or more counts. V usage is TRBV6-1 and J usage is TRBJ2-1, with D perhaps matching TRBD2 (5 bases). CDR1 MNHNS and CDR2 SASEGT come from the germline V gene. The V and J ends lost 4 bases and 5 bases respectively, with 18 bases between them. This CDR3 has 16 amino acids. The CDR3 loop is CASSGFTGKTNNEQFF. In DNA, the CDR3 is TGTGCCAGCAGTGGCTTTACCGGGAAAACCAACAATGAGCAGTTCTTC.

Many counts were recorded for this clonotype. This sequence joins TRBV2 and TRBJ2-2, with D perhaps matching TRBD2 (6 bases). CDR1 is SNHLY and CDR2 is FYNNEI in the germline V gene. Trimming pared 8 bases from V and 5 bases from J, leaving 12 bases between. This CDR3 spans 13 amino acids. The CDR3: CASCTGVTGELFF. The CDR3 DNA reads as TGTGCCAGCTGTACGGGGGTTACCGGGGAGCTGTTTTTT.

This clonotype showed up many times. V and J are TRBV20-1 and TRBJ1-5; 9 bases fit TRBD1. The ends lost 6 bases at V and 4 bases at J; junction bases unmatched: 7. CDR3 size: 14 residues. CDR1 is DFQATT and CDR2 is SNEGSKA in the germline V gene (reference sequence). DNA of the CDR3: TGCAGTGCGTCGGCCGGGACAGGGAATCAGCCCCAGCATTTT. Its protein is CSASAGTGNQPQHF.

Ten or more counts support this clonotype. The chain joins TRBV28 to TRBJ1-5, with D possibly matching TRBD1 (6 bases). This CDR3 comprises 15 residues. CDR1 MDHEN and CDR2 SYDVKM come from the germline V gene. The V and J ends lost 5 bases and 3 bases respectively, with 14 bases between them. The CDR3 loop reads CASSLPQGTNQPQHF. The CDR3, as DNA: TGTGCCAGCAGTCTCCCACAGGGAACCAATCAGCCCCAGCATTTT.

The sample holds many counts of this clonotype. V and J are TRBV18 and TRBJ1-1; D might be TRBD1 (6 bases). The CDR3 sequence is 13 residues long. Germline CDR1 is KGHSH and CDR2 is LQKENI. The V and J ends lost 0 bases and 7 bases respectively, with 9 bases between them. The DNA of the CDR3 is TGTGCCAGCTCACCACCGAGCAGGGGTGAAGCTTTCTTT. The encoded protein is CASSPPSRGEAFF.

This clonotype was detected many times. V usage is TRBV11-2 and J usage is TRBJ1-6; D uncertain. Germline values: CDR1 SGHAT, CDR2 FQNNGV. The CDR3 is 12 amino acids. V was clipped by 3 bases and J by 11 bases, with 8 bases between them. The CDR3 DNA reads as TGTGCCAGCAGCTTTAGCCGGCCACCCCTCCACTTT. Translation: CASSFSRPPLHF.

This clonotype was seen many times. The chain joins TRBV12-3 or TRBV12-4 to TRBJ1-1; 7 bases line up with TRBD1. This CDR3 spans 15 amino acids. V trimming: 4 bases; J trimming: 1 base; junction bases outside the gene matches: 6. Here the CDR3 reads CASSWDSRGNTEAFF. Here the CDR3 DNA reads TGTGCCAGCAGTTGGGACAGTCGGGGGAACACTGAAGCTTTCTTT.

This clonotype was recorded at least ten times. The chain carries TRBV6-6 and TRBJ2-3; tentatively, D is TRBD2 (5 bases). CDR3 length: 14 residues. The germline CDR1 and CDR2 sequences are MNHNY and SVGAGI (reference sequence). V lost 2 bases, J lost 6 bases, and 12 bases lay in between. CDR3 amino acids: CASSYGLASDTQYF. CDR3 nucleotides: TGTGCCAGCAGTTACGGCCTAGCATCTGATACGCAGTATTTT.

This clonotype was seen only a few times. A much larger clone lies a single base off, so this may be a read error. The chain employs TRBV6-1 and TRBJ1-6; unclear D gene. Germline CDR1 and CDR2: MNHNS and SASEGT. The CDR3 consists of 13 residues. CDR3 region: CACSLHYNSPLHF. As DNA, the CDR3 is TGTGCCTGCAGTCTCCACTATAATTCACCCCTCCACTTT.

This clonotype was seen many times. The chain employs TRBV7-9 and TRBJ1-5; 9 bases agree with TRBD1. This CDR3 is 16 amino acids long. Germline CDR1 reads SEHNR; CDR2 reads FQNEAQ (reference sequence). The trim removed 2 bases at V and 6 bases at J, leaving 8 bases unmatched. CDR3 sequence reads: CASSLSRGTGIQPQHF. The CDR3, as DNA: TGTGCCAGCAGCTTAAGTCGGGGGACAGGGATTCAGCCCCAGCATTTT.

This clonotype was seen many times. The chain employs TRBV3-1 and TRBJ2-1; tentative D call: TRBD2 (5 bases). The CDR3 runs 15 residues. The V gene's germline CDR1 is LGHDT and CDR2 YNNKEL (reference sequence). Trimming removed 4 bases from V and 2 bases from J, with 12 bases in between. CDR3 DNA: TGTGCCAGCAGCCCCCGGGGTTACACCTACAATGAGCAGTTCTTC. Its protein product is CASSPRGYTYNEQFF.

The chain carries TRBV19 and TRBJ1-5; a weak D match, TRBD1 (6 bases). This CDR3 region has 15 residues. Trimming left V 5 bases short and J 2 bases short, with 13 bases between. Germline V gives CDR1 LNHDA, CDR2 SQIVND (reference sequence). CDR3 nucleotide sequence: TGTGCCAGTAGTCAGGACAGCGTCGGCAATCAGCCCCAGCATTTT. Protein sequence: CASSQDSVGNQPQHF.

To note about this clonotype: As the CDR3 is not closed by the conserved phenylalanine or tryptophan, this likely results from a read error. The CDR3 sequence: CAISEPAESSYNEQFL. The CDR3 region has the DNA TGTGCCATCAGTGAGCCAGCCGAGAGCTCCTACAATGAGCAGTTCCTC. The V gene is TRBV10-3, the J gene TRBJ2-1; D is unclear. Between the trimmed V and J ends, which lost 2 bases and 0 bases, there was a span of 11 bases. CDR1 and CDR2 from the germline V gene are ENHRY and SYGVKD. There are 16 residues in the CDR3.

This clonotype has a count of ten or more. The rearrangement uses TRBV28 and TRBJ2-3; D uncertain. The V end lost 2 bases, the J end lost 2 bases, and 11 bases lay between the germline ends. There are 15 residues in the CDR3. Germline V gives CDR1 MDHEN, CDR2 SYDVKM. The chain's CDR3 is CASSLGQENTDTQYF. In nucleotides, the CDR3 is TGTGCCAGCAGTTTAGGGCAGGAGAACACAGATACGCAGTATTTT. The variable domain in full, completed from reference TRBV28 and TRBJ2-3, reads DVKVTQSSRYLVKRTGEKVFLECVQDMDHENMFWYRQDPGLGLRLIYFSYDVKMKEKGDIPEGYSVSREKKERFSLILESASTNQTSMYLCASSLGQENTDTQYFGPGTRLTVL.

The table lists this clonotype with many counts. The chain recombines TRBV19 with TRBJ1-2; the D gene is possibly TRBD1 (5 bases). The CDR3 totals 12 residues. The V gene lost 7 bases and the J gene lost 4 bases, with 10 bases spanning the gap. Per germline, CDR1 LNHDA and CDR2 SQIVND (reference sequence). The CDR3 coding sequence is TGTGCCAGTAATCAGGGAGTCTATGGCTACACCTTC. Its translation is CASNQGVYGYTF.

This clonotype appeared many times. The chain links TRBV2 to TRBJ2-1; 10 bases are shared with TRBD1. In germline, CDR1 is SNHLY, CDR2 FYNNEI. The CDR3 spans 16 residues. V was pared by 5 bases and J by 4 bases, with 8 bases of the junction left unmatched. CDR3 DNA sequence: TGTGCCAGCAGTTTTCCCGGGACAGGGGAGTACAATGAGCAGTTCTTC. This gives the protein CASSFPGTGEYNEQFF.

The CDR3 spells CASSRQGAIYGYTF. In DNA, the CDR3 is TGCGCCAGCAGCCGACAGGGGGCTATCTATGGCTACACCTTC. The chain has TRBV10-2 and TRBJ1-2; 10 nucleotides align to TRBD1. Losses at the gene ends were 6 bases for V and 4 bases for J; bases not matched to a gene: 5. CDR3 length: 14 residues. The V gene's germline CDR1 is WSHSY and CDR2 SAAADI.

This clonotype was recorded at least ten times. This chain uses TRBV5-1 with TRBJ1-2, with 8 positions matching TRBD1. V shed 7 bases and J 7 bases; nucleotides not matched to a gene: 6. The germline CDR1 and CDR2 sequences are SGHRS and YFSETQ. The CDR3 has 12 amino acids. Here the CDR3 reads CASGQGNTGYTF. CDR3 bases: TGCGCCAGCGGACAGGGAAACACTGGCTACACCTTC.

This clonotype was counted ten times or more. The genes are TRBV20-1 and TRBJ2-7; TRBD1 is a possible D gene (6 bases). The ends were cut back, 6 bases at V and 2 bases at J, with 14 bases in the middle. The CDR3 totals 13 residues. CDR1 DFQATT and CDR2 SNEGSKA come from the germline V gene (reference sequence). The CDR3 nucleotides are TGCAGTGCCCGACGACAGGCAACCTACGAGCAGTACTTC. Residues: CSARRQATYEQYF.

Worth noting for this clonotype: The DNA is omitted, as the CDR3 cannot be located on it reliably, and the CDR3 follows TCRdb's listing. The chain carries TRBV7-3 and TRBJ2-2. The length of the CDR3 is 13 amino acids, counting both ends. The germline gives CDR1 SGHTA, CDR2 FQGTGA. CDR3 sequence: CASSLLGPGSCFF.

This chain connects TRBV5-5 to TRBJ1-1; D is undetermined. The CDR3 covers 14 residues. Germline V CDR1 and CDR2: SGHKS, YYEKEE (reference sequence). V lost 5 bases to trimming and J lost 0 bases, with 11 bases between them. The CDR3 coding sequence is TGTGCCAGCAGTGGACCACCCCTGAACACTGAAGCTTTCTTT. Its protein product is CASSGPPLNTEAFF.

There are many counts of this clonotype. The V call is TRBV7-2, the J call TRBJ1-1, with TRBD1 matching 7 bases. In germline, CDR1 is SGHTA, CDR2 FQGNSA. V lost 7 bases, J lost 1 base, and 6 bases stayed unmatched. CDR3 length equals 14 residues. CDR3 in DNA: TGTGCCAGCATCTCACGACAGGGGAACACTGAAGCTTTCTTT. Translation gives CASISRQGNTEAFF.

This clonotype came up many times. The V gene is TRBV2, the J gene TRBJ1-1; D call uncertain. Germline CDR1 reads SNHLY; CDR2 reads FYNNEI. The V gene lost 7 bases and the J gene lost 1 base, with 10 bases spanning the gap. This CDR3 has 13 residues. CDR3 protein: CASKFLWNTEAFF. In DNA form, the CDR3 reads TGTGCCAGCAAGTTTCTCTGGAACACTGAAGCTTTCTTT.

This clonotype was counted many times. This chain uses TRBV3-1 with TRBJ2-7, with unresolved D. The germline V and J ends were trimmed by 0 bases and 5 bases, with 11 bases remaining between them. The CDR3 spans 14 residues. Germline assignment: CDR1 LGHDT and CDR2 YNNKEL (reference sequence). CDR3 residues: CASSQDLVLDEQYF. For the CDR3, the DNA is TGTGCCAGCAGCCAAGATTTAGTTTTGGACGAGCAGTACTTC.